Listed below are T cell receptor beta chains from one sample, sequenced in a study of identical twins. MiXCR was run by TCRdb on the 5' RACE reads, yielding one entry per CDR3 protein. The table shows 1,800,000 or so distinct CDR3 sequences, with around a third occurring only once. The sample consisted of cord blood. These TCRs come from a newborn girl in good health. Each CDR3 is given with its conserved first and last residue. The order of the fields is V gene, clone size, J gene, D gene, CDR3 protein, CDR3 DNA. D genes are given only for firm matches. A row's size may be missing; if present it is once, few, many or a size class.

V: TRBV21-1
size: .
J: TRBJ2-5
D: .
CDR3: CASSKVGTGLSGTQYF
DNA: TGTGCCAGCAGCAAAGTGGGGACAGGGCTCTCAGGGACCCAGTACTTC

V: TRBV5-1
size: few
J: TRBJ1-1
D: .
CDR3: CASSLGYGDREAFF
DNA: TGCGCCAGCAGCTTGGGGTACGGGGACCGTGAAGCTTTCTTT

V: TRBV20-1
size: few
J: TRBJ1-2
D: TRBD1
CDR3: CSARAPGQGPGYTF
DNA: TGCAGTGCTAGAGCCCCGGGACAGGGGCCAGGCTACACCTTC

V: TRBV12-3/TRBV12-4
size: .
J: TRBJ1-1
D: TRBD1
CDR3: CASSSPTGIGTEAFF
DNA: TGTGCCAGCAGTTCCCCGACAGGGATCGGCACTGAAGCTTTCTTT

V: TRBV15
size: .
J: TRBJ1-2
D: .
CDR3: CATGSPGRNYGYTF
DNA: TGTGCCACCGGCAGCCCAGGGCGTAACTATGGCTACACCTTC

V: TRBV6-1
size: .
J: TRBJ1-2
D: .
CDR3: CASSGRGRGNYGYTF
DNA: TGTGCCAGCAGTGGACGCGGGCGGGGTAACTATGGCTACACCTTC

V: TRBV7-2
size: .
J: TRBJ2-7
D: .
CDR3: CASSLGMVSYEQYF
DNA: TGTGCCAGCAGCTTAGGAATGGTTTCCTACGAGCAGTACTTC

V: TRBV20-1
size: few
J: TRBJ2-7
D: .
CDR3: CSARVFRGEQYF
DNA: TGCAGTGCTAGAGTATTCCGTGGCGAGCAGTACTTC

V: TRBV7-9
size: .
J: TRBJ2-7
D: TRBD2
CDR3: CASSLIFSAPASGGIHEQYF
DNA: TGTGCCAGCAGCTTAATTTTTTCAGCCCCGGCTAGCGGGGGGATACATGAGCAGTACTTC

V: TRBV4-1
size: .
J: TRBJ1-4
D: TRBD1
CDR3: CASSQGTQGANEKLFF
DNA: TGCGCCAGCAGCCAGGGGACACAGGGGGCGAATGAAAAACTGTTTTTT

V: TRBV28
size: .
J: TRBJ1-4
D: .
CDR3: CASSLEYGVEKLFF
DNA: TGTGCCAGCAGTTTAGAGTATGGGGTCGAAAAACTGTTTTTT

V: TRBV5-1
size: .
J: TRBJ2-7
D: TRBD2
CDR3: CASSRLGLDPYEQYF
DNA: TGCGCCAGCAGCCGGCTCGGACTAGACCCCTACGAGCAGTACTTC

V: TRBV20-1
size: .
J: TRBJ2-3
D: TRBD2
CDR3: CSAPTTSGRTDTQYF
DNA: TGCAGTGCTCCTACAACTAGCGGGCGCACAGATACGCAGTATTTT

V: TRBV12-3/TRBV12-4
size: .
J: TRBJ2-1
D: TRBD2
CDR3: CASSLAGGPRYNEQFF
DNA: TGTGCCAGCAGTTTAGCGGGAGGGCCTCGGTACAATGAGCAGTTCTTC

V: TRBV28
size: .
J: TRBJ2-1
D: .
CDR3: CASGSENNEQFF
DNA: TGTGCCAGCGGCTCAGAAAACAATGAGCAGTTCTTC

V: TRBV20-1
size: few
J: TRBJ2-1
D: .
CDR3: CSARDEGSLNEQFF
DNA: TGCAGTGCTAGAGATGAGGGCAGTCTCAATGAGCAGTTCTTC

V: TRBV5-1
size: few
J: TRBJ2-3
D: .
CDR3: CASSLADSRERTDTQYF
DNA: TGCGCCAGCAGCTTGGCCGACTCGAGGGAGCGCACAGATACGCAGTATTTT

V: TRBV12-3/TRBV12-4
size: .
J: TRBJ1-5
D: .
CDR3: CASSSPLDGPNQPQHF
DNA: TGTGCCAGCAGTTCCCCCCTGGACGGCCCCAATCAGCCCCAGCATTTT

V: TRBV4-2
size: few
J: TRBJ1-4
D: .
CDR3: CASSQEGPGRTNEKLFF
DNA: TGTGCCAGCAGCCAAGAGGGGCCGGGCAGGACTAATGAAAAACTGTTTTTT

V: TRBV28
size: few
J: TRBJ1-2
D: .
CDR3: CASSRGRSYGYTF
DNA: TGTGCCAGCAGCCGGGGACGGTCCTATGGCTACACCTTC

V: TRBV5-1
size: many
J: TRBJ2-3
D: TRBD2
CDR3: CASGLAGVDTQYF
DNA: TGCGCCAGCGGTTTAGCGGGAGTAGATACGCAGTATTTT

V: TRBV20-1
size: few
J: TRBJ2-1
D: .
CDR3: CSASKLVGGHEQFF
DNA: TGCAGTGCTAGCAAATTAGTGGGGGGACATGAGCAGTTCTTC

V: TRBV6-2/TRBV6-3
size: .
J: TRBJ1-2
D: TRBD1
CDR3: CASSYSNSPEGAYGYTF
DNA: TGTGCCAGCAGTTACTCGAACAGCCCTGAGGGGGCCTATGGCTACACCTTC

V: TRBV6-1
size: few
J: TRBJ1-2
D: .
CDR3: CASSEFHRDPYGYTF
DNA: TGTGCCAGCAGTGAATTTCATCGCGATCCTTATGGCTACACCTTC

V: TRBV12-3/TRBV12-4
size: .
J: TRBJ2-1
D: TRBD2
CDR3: CASIAGTSGIRFYNEQFF
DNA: TGTGCCAGCATCGCCGGGACTAGCGGGATAAGGTTTTACAATGAGCAGTTCTTC

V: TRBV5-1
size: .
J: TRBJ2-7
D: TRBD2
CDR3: CASSPPSGIGLREQYF
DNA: TGCGCCAGCAGCCCACCAAGCGGGATTGGCCTTCGAGAGCAGTACTTC

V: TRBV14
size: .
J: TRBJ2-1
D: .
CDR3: CASSPTFYKTQFF
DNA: TGTGCCAGCAGCCCAACTTTCTATAAGACCCAGTTCTTC

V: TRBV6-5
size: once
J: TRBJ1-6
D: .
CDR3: CASRFNYNSPLHF
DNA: TGTGCCAGCAGGTTCAACTATAATTCACCCCTCCACTTT

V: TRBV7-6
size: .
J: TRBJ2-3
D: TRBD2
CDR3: CASSTIIAGRADTRYF
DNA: TGTGCCAGCAGTACTATTATAGCGGGGAGGGCAGATACGCGGTATTTT

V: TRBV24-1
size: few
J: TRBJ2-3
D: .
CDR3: CATSDPRLGSSTDTQYF
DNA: TGTGCCACCAGTGACCCGCGGCTAGGATCTAGCACAGATACGCAGTATTTT

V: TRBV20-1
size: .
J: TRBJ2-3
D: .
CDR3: CSARSLRRGSFTDTQYF
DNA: TGCAGTGCTAGGAGCCTTAGACGGGGCAGTTTCACAGATACGCAGTATTTT

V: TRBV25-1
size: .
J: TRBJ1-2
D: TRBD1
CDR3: CASSVGQGAGYTF
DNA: TGTGCCAGCAGTGTCGGACAGGGGGCTGGCTACACCTTC

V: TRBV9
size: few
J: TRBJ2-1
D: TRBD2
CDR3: CASSLRTSGIDEQFF
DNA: TGTGCCAGCAGCCTAAGGACTAGCGGGATCGATGAGCAGTTCTTC

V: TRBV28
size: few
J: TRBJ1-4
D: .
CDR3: CASSGGADEKLFF
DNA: TGTGCCAGCTCTGGGGGGGCCGATGAGAAACTGTTTTTT

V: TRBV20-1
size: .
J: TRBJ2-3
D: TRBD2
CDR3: CSARDPGRAKDTQYF
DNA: TGCAGTGCTAGAGACCCCGGGAGGGCAAAAGATACGCAGTATTTT

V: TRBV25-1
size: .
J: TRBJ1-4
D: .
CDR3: CASSGTATREKLFF
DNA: TGTGCCAGCAGTGGGACAGCCACCCGGGAAAAACTGTTTTTT

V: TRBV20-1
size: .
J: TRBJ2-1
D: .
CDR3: CSASTGLYNEQFF
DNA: TGCAGTGCTAGTACGGGGCTCTACAATGAGCAGTTCTTC

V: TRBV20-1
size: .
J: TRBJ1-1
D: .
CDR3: CSATGGVGTEAFF
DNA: TGCAGTGCTACCGGGGGGGTGGGGACTGAAGCTTTCTTT

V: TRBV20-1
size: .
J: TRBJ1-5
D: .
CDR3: CSAKTTANQPQHF
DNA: TGCAGTGCTAAAACGACCGCTAATCAGCCCCAGCATTTT

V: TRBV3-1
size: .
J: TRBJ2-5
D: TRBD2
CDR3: CASSQGPAGGLETQYF
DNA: TGTGCCAGCAGCCAAGGACCAGCGGGGGGGCTGGAGACCCAGTACTTC

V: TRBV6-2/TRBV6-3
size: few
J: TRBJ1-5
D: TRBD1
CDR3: CASSPLGRGHRGNQPQHF
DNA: TGTGCCAGCAGCCCACTTGGAAGGGGGCATAGGGGCAATCAGCCCCAGCATTTT

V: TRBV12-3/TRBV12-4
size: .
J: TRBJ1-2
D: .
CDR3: CASSLGAIGYTF
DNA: TGTGCCAGCAGTTTGGGGGCTATTGGCTACACCTTC

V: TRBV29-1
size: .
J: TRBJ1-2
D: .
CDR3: CSVEGGQGYGYTF
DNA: TGCAGCGTTGAAGGAGGGCAGGGGTATGGCTACACCTTC